This T cell receptor (beta chain) was documented in a study of T cell responses to AZD1222 COVID-19 vaccine. Second doses at about 4 or about 12 weeks were pooled. The CDR3 totals 13 residues. Germline CDR1 reads SNHLY; CDR2 reads FYNNEI. J gave up 8 bases and V 6 bases, and 5 bases lay outside the gene matches. The repertoire was sequenced with immunoSEQ multiplex PCR; TCRdb's copy has only in-frame clones and lacks some. The sample lists some 170,000 clones; approximately 94% were seen once. The genes are TRBV2 and TRBJ1-4; 8 bases fit TRBD1. This specimen consisted of peripheral blood, obtained 28 days after the second AZD1222 dose. This sequence originates from an adult who received the AZD1222 COVID-19 vaccine. This CDR3 is CASRQGDYEKLFF. DNA for the CDR3: TGTGCCAGCAGACAGGGGGATTACGAAAAACTGTTTTTT.